A selection of T cell receptor beta chains follows, all from one sample in a study of neurological immune-mediated disorders. Each CDR3 protein gets one entry after TCRdb re-called the 5' RACE reads with MiXCR. Among tens of thousands of distinct CDR3 sequences listed, 10% to 12% were seen once. The material sequenced was PBMCs. All receptors come from a man between 60 and 75 years old in good health. Each CDR3 is given with its conserved first and last residue. The order of the fields is D gene, V gene, J gene, clone size, CDR3 DNA, CDR3 protein. A D gene is named only where the DNA matches it firmly. Clone size appears in some rows only: once, few, many, or a class for an expanded clone.

TRBD2	TRBV9	TRBJ2-3	.	TGTGCCAGAAGCGTGGGACTAGCGGGTGGCAACACAGATACGCAGTATTTT	CARSVGLAGGNTDTQYF
.	TRBV7-9	TRBJ2-3	many	TGTGCCAGCAGCCCCTCTGCAGGGTCCCCCACAGATACGCAGTATTTT	CASSPSAGSPTDTQYF
.	TRBV20-1	TRBJ1-2	many	TGCAGTGCTAGCGTACTAGGCTATGGCTACACCTTC	CSASVLGYGYTF
.	TRBV5-1	TRBJ2-3	many	TGCGCCAGCAGCGAAGCAGATACGCAGTATTTT	CASSEADTQYF
.	TRBV4-2	TRBJ1-1	many	TGTGCCAGCAGCCAAGATATGAGGGTGGGGGGCACTGAAGCTTTCTTT	CASSQDMRVGGTEAFF
.	TRBV7-9	TRBJ2-7	many	TGTGCCAGCAGCCCCCAAGGGTCAGCATCCTACGAGCAGTACTTC	CASSPQGSASYEQYF
.	TRBV12-3/TRBV12-4	TRBJ1-2	many	TGTGCCAGCAGTTCCCCGGGACTGCAAAACTATGGCTACACCTTC	CASSSPGLQNYGYTF
.	TRBV29-1	TRBJ2-7	many	TGCAGCGTTGAGGTCGCCTACGAGCAGTACTTC	CSVEVAYEQYF
.	TRBV25-1	TRBJ1-4	many	TGTGCCAGCAGTGAATATGGGCCTGTCTCTGCTGGTGAAAAACTGTTTTTT	CASSEYGPVSAGEKLFF
.	TRBV7-3	TRBJ2-1	many	TGTGCCAGCAGCCCTGGGGGTGACCTGGGGCAGTTCTTC	CASSPGGDLGQFF
TRBD2	TRBV7-2	TRBJ2-3	few	TGTGCCAGCAGCCCAGGACGTAGCGGGGGGGGCACAGATACGCAGTATTTT	CASSPGRSGGGTDTQYF
TRBD2	TRBV7-2	TRBJ2-7	many	TGTGCCAGCAGCTTATCGAAGGCGGGAGGCGAGCAGTACTTC	CASSLSKAGGEQYF
.	TRBV5-1	TRBJ2-7	many	TGCGCCAGCAGCTCGGAGGGGGTCTCCTACGAGCAGTACTTC	CASSSEGVSYEQYF
.	TRBV28	TRBJ1-5	many	TGTGCCAGCAGCGGGGTGAGGGAAAATCAGCCCCAGCATTTT	CASSGVRENQPQHF
.	TRBV19	TRBJ1-2	many	TGTGCCAGTAGTTTCACAGACTATGGCTACACCTTC	CASSFTDYGYTF
TRBD1	TRBV7-2	TRBJ2-1	many	TGTGCCAGCAGCTTGGACAGGGGACGGTACAATGAGCAGTTCTTC	CASSLDRGRYNEQFF
.	TRBV7-2	TRBJ2-2	.	TGTGCCAGCAGCTATGGACAGCGGAACACCGGGGAGCTGTTTTTT	CASSYGQRNTGELFF
.	TRBV20-1	TRBJ2-5	many	TGCAGTGCTAGAGAGGGCGGGGGCAACCAAGAGACCCAGTACTTC	CSAREGGGNQETQYF
.	TRBV20-1	TRBJ2-2	many	TGCAGTGCTAGTGATTCCGGCGGAAGGGGAACCGGGGAGCTGTTTTTT	CSASDSGGRGTGELFF
TRBD1	TRBV27	TRBJ1-2	few	TGTGCCAGCAGTTCCATCCCCGGGACAGGGGCTGGCTACACCTTC	CASSSIPGTGAGYTF
.	TRBV11-2	TRBJ2-3	many	TGTGCCAGCAGCTTAATAGGGGCCCTTAGCACAGATACGCAGTATTTT	CASSLIGALSTDTQYF
TRBD2	TRBV20-1	TRBJ2-1	many	TGCAGTGCTCAAGCTTCCAGCGGGGGGCCCCGATACAATGAGCAGTTCTTC	CSAQASSGGPRYNEQFF
.	TRBV20-1	TRBJ2-1	many	TGCAGTGCTAGACAAAACGTGGGAGTGGAGGCGTACAATGAGCAGTTCTTC	CSARQNVGVEAYNEQFF
TRBD2	TRBV10-3	TRBJ2-3	many	TGTGCCACCCAGACCCCGACTAGCGGGGGGGATACAGATACGCAGTATTTT	CATQTPTSGGDTDTQYF
.	TRBV29-1	TRBJ1-2	many	TGCAGCGTTGGATATACGGACCAAGCTAACTATGGCTACACCTTC	CSVGYTDQANYGYTF
TRBD2	TRBV9	TRBJ2-6	many	TGTGCCAGCAGCGTAGACGGGGGGGGAGCCAACGTCCTGACTTTC	CASSVDGGGANVLTF
.	TRBV3-1	TRBJ2-3	many	TGTGCCAGCAGCCAAGGGGGAACAGATACGCAGTATTTT	CASSQGGTDTQYF
.	TRBV18	TRBJ2-5	many	TGTGCCAGCTCACCACCGACGGGGAATCCCCAGTACTTC	CASSPPTGNPQYF
TRBD2	TRBV4-3	TRBJ2-7	many	TGCGCCAGCAGCTTATATTCACTAGCGGGAACGGGGGAGCAGTACTTC	CASSLYSLAGTGEQYF
.	TRBV19	TRBJ1-2	many	TGTGCCAGTAGTCCGGCAGTGGGACACGATAATCGAGTCTTC	CASSPAVGHDNRVF
.	TRBV12-3/TRBV12-4	TRBJ1-1	many	TGTGCCAGCAGTCTCGAGTGGAACACTGAAGCTTTCTTT	CASSLEWNTEAFF
.	TRBV9	TRBJ1-6	many	TGTGCCAGCAGCGTAGACGGTACTTATAATTCACCCCTCCACTTT	CASSVDGTYNSPLHF
.	TRBV24-1	TRBJ2-3	many	TGTGCCACCAGTGACCAAGTTGGCACAGATACGCAGTATTTT	CATSDQVGTDTQYF
TRBD1	TRBV5-1	TRBJ1-2	many	TGCGCCAGCAGCCCGTTTGCCCCAGCCCTGACAGGGATCGACTATGGCTACACCTTC	CASSPFAPALTGIDYGYTF
.	TRBV20-1	TRBJ1-1	many	TGCAGTGCGACCCCGGATTACAAAGCTTTCTTT	CSATPDYKAFF
TRBD2	TRBV3-1	TRBJ2-5	many	TGTGCCAGCAGCCGTCGCGGGGGCCAAGAGACCCAGTACTTC	CASSRRGGQETQYF
.	TRBV7-9	TRBJ2-3	many	TGTGCCAGCAGCTCCCGCTTGGGGGAAGGCACAGATACGCAGTATTTT	CASSSRLGEGTDTQYF
.	TRBV5-1	TRBJ1-1	many	TGCGCCAGCAGCTTGGACGTGATCGGGAGGAACACTGAAGCTTTCTTT	CASSLDVIGRNTEAFF
TRBD2	TRBV10-3	TRBJ2-1	many	TGTGCCATCAGTGAGTCAGGGAGGGACTTGAAGGAGTTCTTC	CAISESGRDLKEFF
TRBD1	TRBV20-1	TRBJ2-3	many	TGCAGTGCTAGCCCGACAGGGCGCCAAACAGATACGCAGTATTTT	CSASPTGRQTDTQYF
.	TRBV20-1	TRBJ2-3	many	TGCAGTGCTAGACCCCCGGTAGGGACAGATACGCAGTATTTT	CSARPPVGTDTQYF
.	TRBV5-6	TRBJ2-1	many	TGTGCCAGCAGATATAGGGGTCACAATGAGCAGTTCTTC	CASRYRGHNEQFF
.	TRBV6-1	TRBJ2-2	many	TGTGCCAGCAGTGGACTCTGGACCACGAACACCGGGGAGCTGTTTTTT	CASSGLWTTNTGELFF
.	TRBV19	TRBJ2-6	few	TGTGCCAGCTCCCGGGCAAGTGGGGCCAACGTCCTGACTTTC	CASSRASGANVLTF
.	TRBV10-3	TRBJ2-5	.	TGTGCCATCAGTGAGTCGACCCAGGAGACCCAGTACTTC	CAISESTQETQYF
.	TRBV5-1	TRBJ2-5	many	TGCGCCAGCTTTAGAGGGAATGGAGAGACCCAGTACTTC	CASFRGNGETQYF
.	TRBV20-1	TRBJ1-6	.	TGCAGTGCACCCCAACCTCAGGGCGGTAATTCACCCCTCCAATTT	CSAPQPQGGNSPLQF
TRBD1	TRBV5-1	TRBJ1-5	many	TGCGCCAGCAGCGCGGGACAGGGGAACAATCAGCCCCAGCATTTT	CASSAGQGNNQPQHF
.	TRBV7-9	TRBJ2-3	many	TGTGCCAGCAGTTGGGGGGGCGACACAGATACGCAGTATTTT	CASSWGGDTDTQYF
TRBD1	TRBV12-3/TRBV12-4	TRBJ2-1	many	TGTGCCAGCAGACCGACAGGGGTTAGAATGATTGATGAGCAGTTCTTC	CASRPTGVRMIDEQFF